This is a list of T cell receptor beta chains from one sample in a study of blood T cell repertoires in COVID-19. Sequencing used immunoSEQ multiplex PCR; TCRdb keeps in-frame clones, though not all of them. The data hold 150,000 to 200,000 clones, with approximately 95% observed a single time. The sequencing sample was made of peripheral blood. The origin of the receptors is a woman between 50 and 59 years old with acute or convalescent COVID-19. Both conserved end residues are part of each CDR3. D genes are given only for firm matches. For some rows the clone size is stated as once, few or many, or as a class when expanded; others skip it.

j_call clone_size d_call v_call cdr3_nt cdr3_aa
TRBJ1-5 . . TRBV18 TGTGCCAGCTCACAGGGGGTAACAAATCAGCCCCAGCATTTT CASSQGVTNQPQHF
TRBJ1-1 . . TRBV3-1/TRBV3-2 TGTGCCAGCAGCCAAGATTTGGGGCGGGGGACTGAAGCTTTCTTT CASSQDLGRGTEAFF
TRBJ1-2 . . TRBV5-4 TGTGCCAGCAGCTTGGACAGTTCGAGAGGCTACACCTTC CASSLDSSRGYTF
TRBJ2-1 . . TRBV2 TGTGCCAGCCCCCCCGCGGCCCTGGGAGACTACAATGAGCAGTTCTTC CASPPAALGDYNEQFF
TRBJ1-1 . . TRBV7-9 TGTGCCAGCAGCAGCGGTATGAGCACTGAAGCTTTCTTT CASSSGMSTEAFF
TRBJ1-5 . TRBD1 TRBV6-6 TGTGCCAGCACGGGGACAGGGGGTAATCAGCCCCAGCATTTT CASTGTGGNQPQHF
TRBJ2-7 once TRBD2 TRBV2 TGTGCCAGCAGCGCCCTAGCGGGAGACGAGCAGTACTTC CASSALAGDEQYF
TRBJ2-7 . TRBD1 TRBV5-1 TGCGCCAGCAGCTCAACAGGGGAGCCAGGCGAGCAGTACTTC CASSSTGEPGEQYF
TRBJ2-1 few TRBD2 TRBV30 TGTGCCTGGAGTCCTTTTGGAGGACTAGCTAACAATGAGCAGTTCTTC CAWSPFGGLANNEQFF
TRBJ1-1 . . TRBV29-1 TGCAGCGGGGCCCTACAGGGCACTGAAGCTTTCTTT CSGALQGTEAFF
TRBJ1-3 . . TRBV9 TGTGCCAGCAGCGTAGAACGGGGTAACGGAAACACCATATATTTT CASSVERGNGNTIYF
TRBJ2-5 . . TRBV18 TGTGCCAGCTCACCTGGAGGCGAGACCCAGTACTTC CASSPGGETQYF
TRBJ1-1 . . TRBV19 TGTGCCAGTATGGCTGGGAACACTGAAGCTTTCTTT CASMAGNTEAFF
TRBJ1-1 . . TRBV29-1 TGCAGCGTTGTTGCAGGGGAGACTGAAGCTTTCTTT CSVVAGETEAFF
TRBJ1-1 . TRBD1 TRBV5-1 TGCGCCAGCAGCTTGAACACGGGACAGGGGGCGGACACTGAAGCTTTCTTT CASSLNTGQGADTEAFF
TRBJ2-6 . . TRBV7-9 TGTGCCAGCAGCTTCACTCAGCTAGGCACCAACGTCCTGACTTTC CASSFTQLGTNVLTF
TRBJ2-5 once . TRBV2 TGTGCCAGCAGTCGACGGAGTCCCCCAGAGACCCAGTACTTC CASSRRSPPETQYF
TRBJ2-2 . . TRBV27 TGTGCCAGCAGCCTAGACGGAAACACCGGGGAGCTGTTTTTT CASSLDGNTGELFF
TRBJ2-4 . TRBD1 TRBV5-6 TGTGCCAGTTCGGACAGGGGTATAAAAAACATTCAGTACTTC CASSDRGIKNIQYF
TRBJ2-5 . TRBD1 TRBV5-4 TGTGCCAGCAGCTTGCAGGACAGGGGTTGGGAAGAGACCCAGTACTTC CASSLQDRGWEETQYF